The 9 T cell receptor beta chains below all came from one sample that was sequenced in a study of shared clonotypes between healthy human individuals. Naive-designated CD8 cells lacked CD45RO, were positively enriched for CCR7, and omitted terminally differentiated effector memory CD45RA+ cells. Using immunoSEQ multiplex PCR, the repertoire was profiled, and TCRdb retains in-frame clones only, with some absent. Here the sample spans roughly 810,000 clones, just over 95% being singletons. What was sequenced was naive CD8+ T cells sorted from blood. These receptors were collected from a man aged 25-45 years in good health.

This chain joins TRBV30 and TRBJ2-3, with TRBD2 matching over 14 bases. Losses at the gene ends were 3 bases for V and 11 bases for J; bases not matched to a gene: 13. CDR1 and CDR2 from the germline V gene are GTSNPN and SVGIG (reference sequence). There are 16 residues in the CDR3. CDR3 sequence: CAWSDGTSGSMYEQYF. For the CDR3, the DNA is TGTGCCTGGAGCGACGGGACTAGCGGGAGCATGTATGAGCAGTATTTT.

CDR3 sequence reads: CSVQLGYEQYF. The CDR3 nucleotides are TGCAGCGTTCAACTGGGCTACGAGCAGTACTTC. The J gene is TRBJ2-7, the V gene TRBV29-1; D gene uncertain. The germline V and J ends were trimmed by 5 bases and 3 bases, with 8 bases remaining between them. The CDR3 spans 11 residues. The germline V gene encodes CDR1 SQVTM and CDR2 ANQGSEA.

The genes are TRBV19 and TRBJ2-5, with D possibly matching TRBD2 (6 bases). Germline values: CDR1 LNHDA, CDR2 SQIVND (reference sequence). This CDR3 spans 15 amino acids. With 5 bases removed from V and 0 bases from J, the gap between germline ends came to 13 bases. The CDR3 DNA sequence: TGTGCCAGTAGTCTCCGGGGGTTGTACCAAGAGACCCAGTACTTC. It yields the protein CASSLRGLYQETQYF.

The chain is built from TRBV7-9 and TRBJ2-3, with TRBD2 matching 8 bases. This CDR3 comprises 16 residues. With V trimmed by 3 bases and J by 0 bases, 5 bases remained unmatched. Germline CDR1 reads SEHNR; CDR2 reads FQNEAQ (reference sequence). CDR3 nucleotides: TGTGCCAGCAGCTTCCTAGCGGGCTCTAGCACAGATACGCAGTATTTT. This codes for CASSFLAGSSTDTQYF.

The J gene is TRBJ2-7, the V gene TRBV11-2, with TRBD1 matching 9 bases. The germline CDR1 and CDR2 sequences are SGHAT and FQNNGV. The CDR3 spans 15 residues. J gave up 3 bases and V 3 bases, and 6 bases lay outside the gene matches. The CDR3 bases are TGTGCCAGCAGCTTCCAACAGGGGGCTGGCTACGAGCAGTACTTC. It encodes CASSFQQGAGYEQYF. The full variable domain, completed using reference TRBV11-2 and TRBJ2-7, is EAGVAQSPRYKIIEKRQSVAFWCNPISGHATLYWYQQILGQGPKLLIQFQNNGVVDDSQLPKDRFSAERLKGVDSTLKIQPAKLEDSAVYLCASSFQQGAGYEQYFGPGTRLTVT.

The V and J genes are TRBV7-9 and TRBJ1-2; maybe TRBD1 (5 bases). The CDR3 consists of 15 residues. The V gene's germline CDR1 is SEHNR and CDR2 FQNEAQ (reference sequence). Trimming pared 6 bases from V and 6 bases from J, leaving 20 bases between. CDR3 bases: TGTGCCAGCAGGACGACAGTTGGGGGAGGCGATGGCTACACCTTC. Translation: CASRTTVGGGDGYTF.

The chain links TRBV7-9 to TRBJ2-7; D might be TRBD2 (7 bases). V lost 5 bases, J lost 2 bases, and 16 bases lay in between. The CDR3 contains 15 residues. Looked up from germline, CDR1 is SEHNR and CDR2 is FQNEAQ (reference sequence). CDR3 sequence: CASSQGRRGPYEQYF. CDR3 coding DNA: TGTGCCAGCAGCCAGGGGAGGCGGGGGCCCTACGAGCAGTACTTC.

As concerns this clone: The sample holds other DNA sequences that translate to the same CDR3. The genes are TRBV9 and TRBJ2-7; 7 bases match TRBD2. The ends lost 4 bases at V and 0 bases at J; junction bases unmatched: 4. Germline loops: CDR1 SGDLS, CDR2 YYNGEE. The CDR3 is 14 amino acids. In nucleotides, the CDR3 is TGTGCCAGCAGCCTCGGACTAGGCTCCTACGAGCAGTACTTC. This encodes CASSLGLGSYEQYF. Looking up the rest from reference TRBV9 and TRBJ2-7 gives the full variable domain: DSGVTQTPKHLITATGQRVTLRCSPRSGDLSVYWYQQSLDQGLQFLIQYYNGEERAKGNILERFSAQQFPDLHSELNLSSLELGDSALYFCASSLGLGSYEQYFGPGTRLTVT.

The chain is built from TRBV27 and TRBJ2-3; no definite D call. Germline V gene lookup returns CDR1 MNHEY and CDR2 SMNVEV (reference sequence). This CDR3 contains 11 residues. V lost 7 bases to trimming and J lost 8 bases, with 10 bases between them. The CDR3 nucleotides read TGTGCCAGCAAACGAGGTGGTACGCAGTATTTT. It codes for CASKRGGTQYF.